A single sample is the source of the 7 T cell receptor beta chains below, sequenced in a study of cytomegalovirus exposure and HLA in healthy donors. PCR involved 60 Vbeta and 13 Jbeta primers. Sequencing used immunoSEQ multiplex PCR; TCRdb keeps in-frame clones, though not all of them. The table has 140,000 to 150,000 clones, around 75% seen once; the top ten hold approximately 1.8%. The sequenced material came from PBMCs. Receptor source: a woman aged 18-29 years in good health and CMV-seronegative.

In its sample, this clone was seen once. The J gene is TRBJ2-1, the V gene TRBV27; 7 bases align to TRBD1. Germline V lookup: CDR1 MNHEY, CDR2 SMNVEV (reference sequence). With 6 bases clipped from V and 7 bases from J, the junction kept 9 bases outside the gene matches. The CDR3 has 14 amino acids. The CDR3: CASRFDRVTNEQFF. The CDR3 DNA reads TGTGCCAGCAGATTCGACAGGGTCACAAATGAGCAGTTCTTC.

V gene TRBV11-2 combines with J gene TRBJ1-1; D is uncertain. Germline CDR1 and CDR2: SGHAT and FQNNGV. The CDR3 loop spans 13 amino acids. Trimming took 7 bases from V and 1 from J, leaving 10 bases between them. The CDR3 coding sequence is TGTGCCAGCACCCTCCGTTGGAACACTGAAGCTTTCTTT. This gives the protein CASTLRWNTEAFF. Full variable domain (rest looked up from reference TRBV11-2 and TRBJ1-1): EAGVAQSPRYKIIEKRQSVAFWCNPISGHATLYWYQQILGQGPKLLIQFQNNGVVDDSQLPKDRFSAERLKGVDSTLKIQPAKLEDSAVYLCASTLRWNTEAFFGQGTRLTVV.

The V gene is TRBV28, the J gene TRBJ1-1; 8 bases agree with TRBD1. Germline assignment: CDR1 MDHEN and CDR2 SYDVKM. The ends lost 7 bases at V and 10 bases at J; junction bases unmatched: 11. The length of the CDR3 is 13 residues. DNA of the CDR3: TGTGCCAGCACCGCGGACAGGGAGGGCTCAGCTTTCTTT. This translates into CASTADREGSAFF. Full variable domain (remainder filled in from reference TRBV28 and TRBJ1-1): DVKVTQSSRYLVKRTGEKVFLECVQDMDHENMFWYRQDPGLGLRLIYFSYDVKMKEKGDIPEGYSVSREKKERFSLILESASTNQTSMYLCASTADREGSAFFGQGTRLTVV.

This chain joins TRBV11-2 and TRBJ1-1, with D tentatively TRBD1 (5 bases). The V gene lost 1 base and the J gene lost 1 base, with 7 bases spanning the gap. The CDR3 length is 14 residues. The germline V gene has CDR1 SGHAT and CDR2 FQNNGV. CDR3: CASSLVQANTEAFF. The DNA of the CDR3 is TGTGCCAGCAGCTTAGTACAGGCGAACACTGAAGCTTTCTTT.

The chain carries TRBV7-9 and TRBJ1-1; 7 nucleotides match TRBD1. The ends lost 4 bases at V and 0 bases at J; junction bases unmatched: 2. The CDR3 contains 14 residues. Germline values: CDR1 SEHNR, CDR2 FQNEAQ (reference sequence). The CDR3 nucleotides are TGTGCCAGCAGCTGGGGACAGCTGAACACTGAAGCTTTCTTT. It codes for CASSWGQLNTEAFF.

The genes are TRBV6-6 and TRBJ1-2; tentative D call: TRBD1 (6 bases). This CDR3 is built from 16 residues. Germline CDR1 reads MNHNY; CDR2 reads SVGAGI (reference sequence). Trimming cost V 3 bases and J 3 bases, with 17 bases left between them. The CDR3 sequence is CASSYQQGITDYGYTF. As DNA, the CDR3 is TGTGCCAGCAGTTATCAACAGGGTATCACAGACTATGGCTACACCTTC.

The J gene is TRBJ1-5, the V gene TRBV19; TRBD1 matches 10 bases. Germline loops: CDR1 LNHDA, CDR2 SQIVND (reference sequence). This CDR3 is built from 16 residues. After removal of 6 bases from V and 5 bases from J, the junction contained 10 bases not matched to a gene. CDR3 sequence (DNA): TGTGCCAGTAGGGGAATGGGGGGACAGGGGTATCAGCCCCAGCATTTT. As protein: CASRGMGGQGYQPQHF.